This T cell receptor beta chain was identified during a study of regulatory T cells in long-lasting Graves disease. Study-level points and caveats: Persistent cases favored TRBV28, TRBJ1-2 and TRBJ2-5. TCR diversity in persistent Graves' patients was below that of newly diagnosed ones.

Time point given: persistent/refractory GD, antithyroid drugs over 5 years with positive TRAb. PBMC RNA served as the TCR library source. HTBI primers from iRepertoire and Arm-PCR of CDR3 regions yielded the TCR beta libraries. TCRdb fed the multiplex PCR reads into MiXCR, producing one record per CDR3 protein. This table holds 400,000 to 500,000 distinct CDR3 sequences, around 20% found once. With regard to this clonotype: What it recognizes is unknown. A much larger clone lies a single base off, so this may be a read error.

CDR3 length: 17 residues. Germline V lookup: CDR1 MDHEN, CDR2 SYDVKM. J is TRBJ1-4 and V is TRBV28, with 11 nucleotides matching TRBD1. The receptor was derived from a female donor with Graves disease. Source: peripheral blood mononuclear cells (PBMCs), taken when the disease was refractory, from a patient treated with antithyroid drugs. This CDR3 reads CACSSPGTGGRNEKLFF. The DNA for the CDR3 is TGTGCCTGCAGTTCCCCTGGGACAGGGGGAAGGAATGAAAAACTGTTTTTT.